Listed here are 2 T cell receptor beta chains from one sample, sequenced in a study of blood T cell repertoires in COVID-19. The data were produced by immunoSEQ multiplex PCR, yet TCRdb's version contains in-frame clones alone and is incomplete. The sample includes approximately 110,000 clones, around 86% of them seen just once. The specimen sequenced was peripheral blood. Every receptor here comes from a human donor in a cohort sampled during active COVID-19.

The chain carries TRBV4-2 and TRBJ2-1; 7 nucleotides line up with TRBD2. This CDR3 has 18 residues. The junction had 8 bases not matched to a gene; V was cut back by 0 bases and J by 0 bases. In germline, CDR1 is LGHNA, CDR2 YNFKEQ. The CDR3 DNA reads as TGTGCCAGCAGCCAAGAAGCGGGCGGGGGTAGCTCCTACAATGAGCAGTTCTTC. Translating it yields CASSQEAGGGSSYNEQFF.

This chain uses TRBV3-1 (or the pseudogene TRBV3-2) with TRBJ1-3; D call uncertain. The CDR3 contains 17 residues. Trimming took 6 bases from V and 6 from J, leaving 24 bases between them. The germline V gene has CDR1 LGHDT and CDR2 YNNKEL (reference sequence). CDR3 amino acids: CASSSGRRQTRENTIYF. The DNA for the CDR3 is TGTGCCAGCAGTTCGGGTAGACGGCAAACGAGAGAAAACACCATATATTTT.